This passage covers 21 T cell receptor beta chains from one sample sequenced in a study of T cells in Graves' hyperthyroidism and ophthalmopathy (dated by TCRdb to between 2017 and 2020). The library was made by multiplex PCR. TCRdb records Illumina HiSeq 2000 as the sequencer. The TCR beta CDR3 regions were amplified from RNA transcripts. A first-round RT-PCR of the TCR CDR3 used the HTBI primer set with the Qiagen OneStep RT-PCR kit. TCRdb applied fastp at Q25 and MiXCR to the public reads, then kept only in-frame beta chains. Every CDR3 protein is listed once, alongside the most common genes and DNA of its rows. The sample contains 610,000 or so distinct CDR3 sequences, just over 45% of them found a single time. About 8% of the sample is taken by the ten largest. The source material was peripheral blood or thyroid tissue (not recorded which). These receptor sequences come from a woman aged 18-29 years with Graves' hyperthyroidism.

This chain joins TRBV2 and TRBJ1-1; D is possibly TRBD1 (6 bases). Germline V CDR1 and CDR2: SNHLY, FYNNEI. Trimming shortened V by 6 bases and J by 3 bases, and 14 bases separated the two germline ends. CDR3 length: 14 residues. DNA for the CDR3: TGTGCCAGCAGAACCCAGGGGTGGGACACTGAAGCTTTCTTT. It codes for CASRTQGWDTEAFF.

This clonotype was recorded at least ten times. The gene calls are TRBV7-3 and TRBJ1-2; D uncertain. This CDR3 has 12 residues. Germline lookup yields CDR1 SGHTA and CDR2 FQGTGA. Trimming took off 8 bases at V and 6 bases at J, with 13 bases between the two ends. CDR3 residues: CASGNGGDGYTF. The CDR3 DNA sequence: TGTGCCAGCGGCAACGGCGGCGATGGCTACACCTTC.

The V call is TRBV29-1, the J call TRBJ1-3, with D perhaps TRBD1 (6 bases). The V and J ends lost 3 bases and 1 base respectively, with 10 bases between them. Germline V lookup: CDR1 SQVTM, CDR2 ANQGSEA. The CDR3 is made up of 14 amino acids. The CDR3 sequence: CSVDAQGSGNTIYF. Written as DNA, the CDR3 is TGCAGCGTTGACGCACAGGGATCTGGAAACACCATATATTTT.

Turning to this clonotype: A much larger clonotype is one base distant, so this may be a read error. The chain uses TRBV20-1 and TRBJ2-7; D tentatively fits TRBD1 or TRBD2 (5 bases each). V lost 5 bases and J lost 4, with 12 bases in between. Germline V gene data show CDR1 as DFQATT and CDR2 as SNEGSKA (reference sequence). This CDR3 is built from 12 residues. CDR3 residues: CSACPGAYEQYF. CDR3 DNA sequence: TGCAGTGCTTGCCCCGGGGCATACGAGCAGTACTTC.

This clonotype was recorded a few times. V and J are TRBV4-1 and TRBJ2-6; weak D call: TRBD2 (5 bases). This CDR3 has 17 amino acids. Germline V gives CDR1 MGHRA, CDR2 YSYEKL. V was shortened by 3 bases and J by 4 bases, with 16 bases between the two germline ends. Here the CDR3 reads CASSQHSGVYGANVLTF. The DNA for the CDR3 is TGCGCCAGCAGCCAGCACTCCGGGGTTTACGGGGCCAACGTCCTGACTTTC.

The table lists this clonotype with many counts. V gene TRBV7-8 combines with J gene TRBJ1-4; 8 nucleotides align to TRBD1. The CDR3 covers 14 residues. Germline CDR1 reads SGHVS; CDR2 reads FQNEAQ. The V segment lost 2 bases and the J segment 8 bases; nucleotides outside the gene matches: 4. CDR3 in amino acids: CASSLRTGYEKLFF. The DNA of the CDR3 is TGTGCCAGCAGCTTACGGACAGGGTACGAAAAACTGTTTTTT.

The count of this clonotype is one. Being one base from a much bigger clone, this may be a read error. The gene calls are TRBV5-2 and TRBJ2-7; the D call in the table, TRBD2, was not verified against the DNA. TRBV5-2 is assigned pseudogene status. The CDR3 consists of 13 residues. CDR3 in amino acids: CASNGSGFYEQYF. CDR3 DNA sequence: TGTGCCAGCAACGGTAGCGGATTTTACGAGCAGTACTTC.

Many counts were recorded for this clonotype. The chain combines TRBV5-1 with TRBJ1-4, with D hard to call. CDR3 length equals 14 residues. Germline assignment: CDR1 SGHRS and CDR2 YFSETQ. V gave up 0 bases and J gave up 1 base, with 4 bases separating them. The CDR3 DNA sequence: TGCGCCAGCAGCTTGGCCGAAACTAATGAAAAACTGTTTTTT. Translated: CASSLAETNEKLFF.

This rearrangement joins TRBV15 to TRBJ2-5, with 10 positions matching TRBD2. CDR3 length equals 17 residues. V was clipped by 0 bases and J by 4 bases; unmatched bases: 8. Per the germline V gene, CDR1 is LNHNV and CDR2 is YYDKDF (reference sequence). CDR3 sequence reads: CATSRDLASGSAETQYF. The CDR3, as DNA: TGTGCCACCAGCAGAGATCTTGCTAGCGGGAGTGCAGAGACCCAGTACTTC.

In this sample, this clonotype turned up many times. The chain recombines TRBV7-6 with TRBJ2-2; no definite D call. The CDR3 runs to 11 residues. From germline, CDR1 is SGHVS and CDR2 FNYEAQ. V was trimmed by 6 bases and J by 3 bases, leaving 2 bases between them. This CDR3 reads CASRDTGELFF. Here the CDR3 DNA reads TGTGCCAGCAGGGACACCGGGGAGCTGTTTTTT.

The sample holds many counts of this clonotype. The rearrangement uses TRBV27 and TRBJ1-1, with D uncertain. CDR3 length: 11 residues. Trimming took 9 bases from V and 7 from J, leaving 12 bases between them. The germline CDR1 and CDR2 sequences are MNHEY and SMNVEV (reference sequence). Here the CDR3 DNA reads TGTGCCAGACTTCCGTTAGGTGAAGCTTTCTTT. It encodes CARLPLGEAFF.

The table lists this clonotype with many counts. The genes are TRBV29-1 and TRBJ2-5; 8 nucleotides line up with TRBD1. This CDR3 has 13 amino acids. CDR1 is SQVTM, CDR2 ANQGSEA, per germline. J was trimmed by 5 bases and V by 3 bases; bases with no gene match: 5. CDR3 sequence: CSVDQGAYETQYF. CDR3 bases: TGCAGCGTTGACCAGGGGGCTTACGAGACCCAGTACTTC.

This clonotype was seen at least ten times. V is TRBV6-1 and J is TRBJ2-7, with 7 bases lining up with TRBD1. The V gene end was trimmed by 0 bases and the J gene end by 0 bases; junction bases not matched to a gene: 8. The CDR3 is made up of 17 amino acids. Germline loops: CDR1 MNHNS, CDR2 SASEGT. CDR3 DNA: TGTGCCAGCAGTGAAGCGACCGGGACAGATTACTCCTACGAGCAGTACTTC. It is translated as CASSEATGTDYSYEQYF.

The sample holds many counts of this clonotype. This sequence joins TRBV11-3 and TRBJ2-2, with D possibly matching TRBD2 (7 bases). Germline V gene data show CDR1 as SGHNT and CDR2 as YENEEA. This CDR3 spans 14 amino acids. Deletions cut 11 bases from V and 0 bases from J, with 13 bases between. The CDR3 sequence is CAGGGASNTGELFF. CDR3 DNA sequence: TGTGCCGGGGGGGGGGCGTCGAACACCGGGGAGCTGTTTTTT.

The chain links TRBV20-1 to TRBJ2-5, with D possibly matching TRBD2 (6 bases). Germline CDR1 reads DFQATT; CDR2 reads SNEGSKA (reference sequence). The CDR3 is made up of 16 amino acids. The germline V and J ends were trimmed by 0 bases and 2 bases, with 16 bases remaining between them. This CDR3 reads CSARDLAGRQQETQYF. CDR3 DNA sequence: TGCAGTGCTAGAGATCTCGCGGGACGGCAACAAGAGACCCAGTACTTC.

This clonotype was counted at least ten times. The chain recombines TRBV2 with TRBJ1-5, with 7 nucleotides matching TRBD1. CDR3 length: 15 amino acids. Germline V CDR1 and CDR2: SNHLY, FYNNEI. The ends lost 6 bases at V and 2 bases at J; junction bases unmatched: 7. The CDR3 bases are TGTGCCAGCAGGACAGGGAGCCCTCGCAATCAGCCCCAGCATTTT. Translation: CASRTGSPRNQPQHF.

CDR3 DNA: TGCAGCGTTCACAAAGCGGGAGGGAGCACAGATACGCAGTATTTT. The encoded protein is CSVHKAGGSTDTQYF. The chain uses TRBV29-1 and TRBJ2-3, with 10 bases fitting TRBD2. The CDR3 extends over 15 amino acids. The V gene end was trimmed by 5 bases and the J gene end by 0 bases; junction bases not matched to a gene: 5. Germline V gene sequence: CDR1 SQVTM, CDR2 ANQGSEA.

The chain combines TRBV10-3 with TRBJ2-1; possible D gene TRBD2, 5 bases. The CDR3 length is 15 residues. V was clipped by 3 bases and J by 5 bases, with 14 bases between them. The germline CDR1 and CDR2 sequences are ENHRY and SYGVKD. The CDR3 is CAISDLRGSDNEQFF. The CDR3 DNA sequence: TGTGCCATCAGTGATTTACGAGGGAGCGACAATGAGCAGTTCTTC.

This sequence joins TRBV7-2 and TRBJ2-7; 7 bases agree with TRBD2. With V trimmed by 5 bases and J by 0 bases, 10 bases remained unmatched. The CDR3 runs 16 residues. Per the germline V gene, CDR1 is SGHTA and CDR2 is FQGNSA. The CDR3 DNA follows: TGTGCCAGCAGCCCGAGCGGGACTCCCTGCTCCTACGAGCAGTACTTC. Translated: CASSPSGTPCSYEQYF.

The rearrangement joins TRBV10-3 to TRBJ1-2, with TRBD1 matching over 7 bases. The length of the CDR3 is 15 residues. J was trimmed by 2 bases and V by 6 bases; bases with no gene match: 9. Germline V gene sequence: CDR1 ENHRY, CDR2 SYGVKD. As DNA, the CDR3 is TGTGCCATCAGGGCGGGGGGACAGAGGAACTATGGCTACACCTTC. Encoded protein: CAIRAGGQRNYGYTF.

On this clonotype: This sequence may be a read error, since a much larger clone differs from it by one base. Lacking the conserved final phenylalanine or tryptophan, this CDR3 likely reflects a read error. In DNA form, the CDR3 reads TGTGCCAGCAGCCAAGAGTTTGGGGGTACTGAAGCTTTCCTT. Encoded protein: CASSQEFGGTEAFL. The genes are TRBV3-1 and TRBJ1-1; perhaps TRBD1 as D (5 bases). CDR1 is LGHDT, CDR2 YNNKEL, per germline (reference sequence). The CDR3 totals 14 residues. V was cut by 0 bases and J by 5 bases, with 10 bases left in between.